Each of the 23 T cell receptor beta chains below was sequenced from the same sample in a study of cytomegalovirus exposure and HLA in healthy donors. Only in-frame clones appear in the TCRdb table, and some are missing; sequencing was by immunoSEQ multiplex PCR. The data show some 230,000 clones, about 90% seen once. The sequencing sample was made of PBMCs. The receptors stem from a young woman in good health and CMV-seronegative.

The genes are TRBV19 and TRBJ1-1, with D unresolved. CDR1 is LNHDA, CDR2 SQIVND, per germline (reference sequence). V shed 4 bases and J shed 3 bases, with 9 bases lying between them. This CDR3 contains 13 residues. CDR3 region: CASSSQVDTEAFF. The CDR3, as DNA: TGTGCCAGTAGTAGTCAGGTCGACACTGAAGCTTTCTTT.

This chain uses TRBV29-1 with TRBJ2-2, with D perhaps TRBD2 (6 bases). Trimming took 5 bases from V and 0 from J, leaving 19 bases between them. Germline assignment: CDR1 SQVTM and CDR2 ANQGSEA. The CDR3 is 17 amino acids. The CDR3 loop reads CSVSDGGSFANTGELFF. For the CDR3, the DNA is TGCAGCGTTTCTGACGGAGGGTCTTTCGCGAACACCGGGGAGCTGTTTTTT.

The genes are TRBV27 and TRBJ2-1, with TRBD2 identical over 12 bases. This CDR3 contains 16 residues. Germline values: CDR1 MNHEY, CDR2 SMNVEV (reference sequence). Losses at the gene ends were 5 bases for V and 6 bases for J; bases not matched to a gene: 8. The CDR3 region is CASSPRTSGTPNEQFF. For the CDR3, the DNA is TGTGCCAGCAGTCCTCGGACTAGCGGGACCCCCAATGAGCAGTTCTTC.

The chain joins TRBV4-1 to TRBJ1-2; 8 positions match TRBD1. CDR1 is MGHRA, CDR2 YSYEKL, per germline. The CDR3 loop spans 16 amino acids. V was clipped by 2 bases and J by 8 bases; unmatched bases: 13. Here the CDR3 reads CASSQSPGQVAGGYTF. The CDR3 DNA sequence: TGCGCCAGCAGCCAATCACCGGGACAGGTAGCGGGCGGCTACACCTTC.

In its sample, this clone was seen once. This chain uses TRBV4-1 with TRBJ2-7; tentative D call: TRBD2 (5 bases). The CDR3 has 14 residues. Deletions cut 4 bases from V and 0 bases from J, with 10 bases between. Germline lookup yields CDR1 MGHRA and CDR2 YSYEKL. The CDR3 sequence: CASSLEGYSYEQYF. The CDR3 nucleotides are TGCGCCAGCAGCCTCGAGGGATACTCCTACGAGCAGTACTTC.

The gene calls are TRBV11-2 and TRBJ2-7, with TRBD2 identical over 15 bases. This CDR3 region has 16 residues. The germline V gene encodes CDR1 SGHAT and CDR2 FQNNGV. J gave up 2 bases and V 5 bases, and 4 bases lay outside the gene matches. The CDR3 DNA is TGTGCCAGCAGCGAAGGGACTAGCGGGAGGCCCTACGAGCAGTACTTC. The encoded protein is CASSEGTSGRPYEQYF.

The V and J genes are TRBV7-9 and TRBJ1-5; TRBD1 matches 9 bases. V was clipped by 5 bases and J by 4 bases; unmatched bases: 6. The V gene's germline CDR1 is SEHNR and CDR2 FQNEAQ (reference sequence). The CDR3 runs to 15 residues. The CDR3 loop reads CASSPGQGQNQPQHF. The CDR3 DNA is TGTGCCAGCAGCCCCGGACAGGGGCAGAATCAGCCCCAGCATTTT.

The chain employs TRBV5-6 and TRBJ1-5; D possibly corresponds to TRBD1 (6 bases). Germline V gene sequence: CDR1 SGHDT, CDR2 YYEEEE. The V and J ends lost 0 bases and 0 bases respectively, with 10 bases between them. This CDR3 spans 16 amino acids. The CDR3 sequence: CASSLVGAGSNQPQHF. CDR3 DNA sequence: TGTGCCAGCAGCTTGGTGGGGGCCGGTAGCAATCAGCCCCAGCATTTT.

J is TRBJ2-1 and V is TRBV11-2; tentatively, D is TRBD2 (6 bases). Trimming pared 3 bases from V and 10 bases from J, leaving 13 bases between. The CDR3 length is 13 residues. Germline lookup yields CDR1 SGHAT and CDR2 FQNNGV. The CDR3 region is CASSFSSEREQFF. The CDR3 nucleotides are TGTGCCAGCAGCTTTTCTAGCGAGAGAGAGCAGTTCTTC.

Here the CDR3 reads CAISPLASADTQYF. CDR3 coding DNA: TGTGCCATCAGTCCCCTAGCGTCGGCAGATACGCAGTATTTT. V gene TRBV10-3 combines with J gene TRBJ2-3; tentative D call: TRBD2 (6 bases). This CDR3 spans 14 amino acids. Germline-derived CDR1 and CDR2 are ENHRY and SYGVKD. V dropped 5 bases and J dropped 4 bases, with 13 bases sitting between them.

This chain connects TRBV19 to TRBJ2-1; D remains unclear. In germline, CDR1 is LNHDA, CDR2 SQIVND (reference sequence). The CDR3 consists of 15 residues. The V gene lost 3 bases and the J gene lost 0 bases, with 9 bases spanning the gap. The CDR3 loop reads CASSIPGVSYNEQFF. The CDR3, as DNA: TGTGCCAGTAGTATTCCGGGTGTCTCCTACAATGAGCAGTTCTTC.

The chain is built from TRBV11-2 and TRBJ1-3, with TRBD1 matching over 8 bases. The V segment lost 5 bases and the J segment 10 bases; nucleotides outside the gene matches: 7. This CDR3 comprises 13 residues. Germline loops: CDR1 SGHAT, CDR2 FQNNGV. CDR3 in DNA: TGTGCCAGCAGCCCAACAGGGGGGACAACCATATATTTT. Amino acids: CASSPTGGTTIYF.

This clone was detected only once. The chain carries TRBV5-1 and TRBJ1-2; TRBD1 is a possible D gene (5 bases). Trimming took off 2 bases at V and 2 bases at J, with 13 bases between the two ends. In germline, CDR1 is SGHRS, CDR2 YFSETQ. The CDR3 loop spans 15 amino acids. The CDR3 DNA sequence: TGCGCCAGCAGCTTATATCTGGGGCGGAACTATGGCTACACCTTC. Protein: CASSLYLGRNYGYTF.

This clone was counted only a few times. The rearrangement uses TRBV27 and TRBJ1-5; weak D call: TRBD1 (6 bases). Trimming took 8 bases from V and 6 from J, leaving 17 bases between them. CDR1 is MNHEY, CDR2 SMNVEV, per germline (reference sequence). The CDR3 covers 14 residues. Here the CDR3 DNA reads TGTGCCAGCCGTGTTAGGGGGGAGGGTCAGCCCCAGCATTTT. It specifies CASRVRGEGQPQHF.

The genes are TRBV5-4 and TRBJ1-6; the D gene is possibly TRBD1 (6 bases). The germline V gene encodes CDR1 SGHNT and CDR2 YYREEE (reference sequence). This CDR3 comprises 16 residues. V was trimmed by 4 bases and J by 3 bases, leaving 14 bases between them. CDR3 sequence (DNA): TGTGCCAGCAGCGACGGACAGACAATCTATAATTCACCCCTCCACTTT. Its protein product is CASSDGQTIYNSPLHF.

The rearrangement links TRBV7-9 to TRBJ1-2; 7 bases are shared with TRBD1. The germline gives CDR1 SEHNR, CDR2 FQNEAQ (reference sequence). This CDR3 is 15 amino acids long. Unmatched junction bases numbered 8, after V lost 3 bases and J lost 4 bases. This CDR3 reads CASSFTGAPIYGYTF. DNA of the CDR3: TGTGCCAGCAGCTTCACAGGGGCCCCCATCTATGGCTACACCTTC.

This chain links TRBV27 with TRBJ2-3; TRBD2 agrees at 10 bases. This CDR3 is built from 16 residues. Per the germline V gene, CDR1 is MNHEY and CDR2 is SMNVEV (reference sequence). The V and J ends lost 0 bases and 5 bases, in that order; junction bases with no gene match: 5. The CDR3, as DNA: TGTGCCAGCAGTTTATCGACTAGCGGGCCTGGAGATACGCAGTATTTT. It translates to CASSLSTSGPGDTQYF.

The CDR3 here is CASSVNRGSNQPQHF. The CDR3 DNA is TGTGCCAGCAGTGTCAACAGGGGATCCAATCAGCCCCAGCATTTT. The chain couples TRBV2 to TRBJ1-5, with 7 bases lining up with TRBD1. CDR1 is SNHLY, CDR2 FYNNEI, per germline. Trimming removed 4 bases from V and 3 bases from J; junction bases left unmatched: 6. The CDR3 totals 15 residues.

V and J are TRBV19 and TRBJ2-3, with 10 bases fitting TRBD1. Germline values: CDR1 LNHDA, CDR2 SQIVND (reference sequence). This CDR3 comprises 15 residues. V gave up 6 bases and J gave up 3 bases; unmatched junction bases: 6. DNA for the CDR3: TGTGCCAGTAGCCTCGGACAGGGGGAAACAGATACGCAGTATTTT. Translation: CASSLGQGETDTQYF.

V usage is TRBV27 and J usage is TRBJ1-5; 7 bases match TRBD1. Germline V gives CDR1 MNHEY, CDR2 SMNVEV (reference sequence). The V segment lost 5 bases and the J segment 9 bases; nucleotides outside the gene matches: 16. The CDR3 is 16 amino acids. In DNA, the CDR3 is TGTGCCAGCAGTGACGGGACAGCCCTCGGATCGCGGCCCCAGCATTTT. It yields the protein CASSDGTALGSRPQHF.

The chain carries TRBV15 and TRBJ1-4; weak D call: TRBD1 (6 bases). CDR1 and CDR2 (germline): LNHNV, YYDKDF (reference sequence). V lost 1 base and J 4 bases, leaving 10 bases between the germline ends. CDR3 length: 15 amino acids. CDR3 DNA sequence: TGTGCCACCAGCAGAGTTTTACAGGGTAATGAAAAACTGTTTTTT. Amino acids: CATSRVLQGNEKLFF.

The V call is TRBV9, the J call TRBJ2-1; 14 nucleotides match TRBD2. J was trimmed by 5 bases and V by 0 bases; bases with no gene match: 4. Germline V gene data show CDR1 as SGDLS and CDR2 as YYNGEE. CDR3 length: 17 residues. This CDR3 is CASSVATGLAGDNEQFF. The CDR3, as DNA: TGTGCCAGCAGCGTAGCTACGGGACTAGCGGGAGACAATGAGCAGTTCTTC.

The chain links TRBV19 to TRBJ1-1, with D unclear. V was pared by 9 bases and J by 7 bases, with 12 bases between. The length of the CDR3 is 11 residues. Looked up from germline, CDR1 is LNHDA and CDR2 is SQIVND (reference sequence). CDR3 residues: CASERENEAFF. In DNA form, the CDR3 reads TGTGCCAGCGAACGGGAGAATGAAGCTTTCTTT.